This TCR beta chain was recorded in a study of HIV-infected patients and healthy controls. Study observations and caveats: Size-matched repertoire data failed to replicate the apparent Gini index recovery after therapy in HIV-infected patients.

Reverse transcription used 500 to 550 ng RNA and constant-region primers for alpha and beta. Using multiplexing indices, alpha and beta chain libraries were generated apart by chain-specific third strand synthesis. One primer pair amplified all rearrangements per chain; each cDNA got molecular barcodes. The cDNA received a 5' RACE adapter containing a random hexamer plus an SP2 sequencing primer site. Second strand DNA was synthesized using a primer at the SP2 site. TCRdb redid the calling of the 5' RACE reads with MiXCR, one entry per CDR3 protein. This table holds fewer than 6,000 distinct CDR3 sequences, roughly 10% found once. No cell fractionation was done, so the repertoire covers all unsorted peripheral blood T cells. In its sample, this clonotype ranks as medium-sized. Its antigen is not identified. The material sequenced was blood, taken before antiretroviral therapy. The receptor was isolated from an adult with HIV infection.

DNA for the CDR3: TGTGCCAGCAGTTTAGTGGGGGCTGGGGGCACAGATACGCAGTATTTT. Translating gives CASSLVGAGGTDTQYF. This chain links TRBV27 with TRBJ2-3; possible D gene TRBD1, 6 bases. Trimming took 2 bases from V and 1 from J, leaving 13 bases between them. The CDR3 is 16 amino acids. Germline CDR1 is MNHEY and CDR2 is SMNVEV (reference sequence).